These 7 T cell receptor beta chains were all obtained from the same sample, sequenced in a study of blood T cells in healthy people across ages (dated by TCRdb to 2014 to 2015). Library construction relied on 5' RACE. TCRdb shows the sequencer as Illumina HiSeq 2500. A second PCR of roughly 6 to 11 cycles was run with a J-beta primer mix and a sample-barcoded 5' primer. The raw public reads went through TCRdb reprocessing: fastp at Q25, MiXCR clone calling, in-frame beta chains kept. When rows share a CDR3 protein, they turn into one entry using the most common DNA and genes. The sample includes 720,000 or so distinct CDR3 sequences, with approximately 40% observed a single time. In total, the top ten clones hold roughly 30% of the sample. Sequencing was performed on blood. The origin of the receptors is a man older than 75 in good health.

This chain connects TRBV5-1 to TRBJ1-4; D perhaps matches TRBD1 (6 bases). Germline values: CDR1 SGHRS, CDR2 YFSETQ. CDR3 length equals 14 residues. V lost 4 bases to trimming and J lost 3 bases, with 10 bases between them. Written as DNA, the CDR3 is TGCGCCAGCAGCCTGGACAGCCCTAATGAAAAACTGTTTTTT. Translated: CASSLDSPNEKLFF. Drawing the rest from reference TRBV5-1 and TRBJ1-4, the complete variable domain is KAGVTQTPRYLIKTRGQQVTLSCSPISGHRSVSWYQQTPGQGLQFLFEYFSETQRNKGNFPGRFSGRQFSNSRSEMNVSTLELGDSALYLCASSLDSPNEKLFFGSGTQLSVL.

This clonotype was recorded a few times. The rearrangement uses TRBV5-5 and TRBJ1-2; TRBD1 might be the D (5 bases). The germline V gene has CDR1 SGHKS and CDR2 YYEKEE (reference sequence). This CDR3 region has 14 residues. V was pared by 0 bases and J by 2 bases, with 8 bases between. The CDR3 reads CASSLGGSNYGYTF. In DNA, the CDR3 is TGTGCCAGCAGCTTGGGGGGGAGCAACTATGGCTACACCTTC.

This clonotype came up many times. This chain links TRBV20-1 with TRBJ2-3, with 7 bases matching TRBD2. The CDR3 has 12 residues. Unmatched junction bases numbered 0, after V lost 0 bases and J lost 6 bases. In germline, CDR1 is DFQATT, CDR2 SNEGSKA (reference sequence). For the CDR3, the DNA is TGCAGTGCTAGAGAGGGGGGGGATACGCAGTATTTT. Protein product: CSAREGGDTQYF.

The genes are TRBV30 and TRBJ2-6; the match to TRBD2 covers 7 bases. J lost 2 bases, V lost 5 bases, and 15 bases had no gene match. The CDR3 contains 18 residues. The germline CDR1 and CDR2 sequences are GTSNPN and SVGIG (reference sequence). The CDR3 region is CAWARSAGREAGANVLTF. The CDR3 DNA sequence: TGTGCCTGGGCAAGGTCAGCGGGAAGGGAAGCTGGGGCCAACGTCCTGACTTTC.

The J gene is TRBJ2-7, the V gene TRBV13, with D maybe TRBD1 (6 bases). CDR1 and CDR2 (germline): PRHDT, FYEKMQ (reference sequence). Trimming pared 5 bases from V and 2 bases from J, leaving 10 bases between. The CDR3 totals 13 residues. CDR3 DNA sequence: TGTGCCAGCAGCAGGGACATAACCTACGAGCAGTACTTC. As protein: CASSRDITYEQYF.

This chain connects TRBV20-1 to TRBJ2-3; D is unresolved. Germline V gene sequence: CDR1 DFQATT, CDR2 SNEGSKA (reference sequence). This CDR3 has 15 residues. V dropped 6 bases and J dropped 0 bases, with 16 bases sitting between them. The CDR3 DNA is TGCAGTGCCAACGAGAACTCAAGAAGCACAGATACGCAGTATTTT. Protein: CSANENSRSTDTQYF.

The V and J genes are TRBV20-1 and TRBJ2-4, with D perhaps matching TRBD2 (7 bases). Germline CDR1 is DFQATT and CDR2 is SNEGSKA (reference sequence). V lost 6 bases and J 3 bases, leaving 15 bases between the germline ends. The length of the CDR3 is 14 residues. The CDR3 region has the DNA TGCAGTGCCAGGAGGGGGGGGTACAAAAACATTCAGTACTTC. Translation gives CSARRGGYKNIQYF.